The sequence of this T cell receptor beta chain was determined in a study of T-cell memory formation after mild COVID-19. Study-wide findings and caveats: Memory cells collected pre-infection included some clones that later responded, suggesting cross-reactive memory joined.

The CDR3 is made up of 14 amino acids. Per germline, CDR1 DFQATT and CDR2 SNEGSKA (reference sequence). V was clipped by 1 base and J by 2 bases; unmatched bases: 1. This clonotype has just a few counts. Its cognate antigen is unknown. TCRdb reprocessed the 5' RACE reads with MiXCR, giving one entry per CDR3 protein. The profile shows fewer than 700,000 distinct CDR3 sequences, roughly 18% of them singletons. Material for sequencing was PBMCs or a T cell subset sorted from them (not recorded which). The TCR originated in an adult woman who had mild COVID-19 (a few samples of this study predate the infection). Cell type and time point are not known. The V gene is TRBV20-1, the J gene TRBJ2-7, with 11 bases matching TRBD2. Written as DNA, the CDR3 is TGCAGTGCTAGAGGGACTAGCGGGCCCTACGAGCAGTACTTC. Translation gives CSARGTSGPYEQYF.